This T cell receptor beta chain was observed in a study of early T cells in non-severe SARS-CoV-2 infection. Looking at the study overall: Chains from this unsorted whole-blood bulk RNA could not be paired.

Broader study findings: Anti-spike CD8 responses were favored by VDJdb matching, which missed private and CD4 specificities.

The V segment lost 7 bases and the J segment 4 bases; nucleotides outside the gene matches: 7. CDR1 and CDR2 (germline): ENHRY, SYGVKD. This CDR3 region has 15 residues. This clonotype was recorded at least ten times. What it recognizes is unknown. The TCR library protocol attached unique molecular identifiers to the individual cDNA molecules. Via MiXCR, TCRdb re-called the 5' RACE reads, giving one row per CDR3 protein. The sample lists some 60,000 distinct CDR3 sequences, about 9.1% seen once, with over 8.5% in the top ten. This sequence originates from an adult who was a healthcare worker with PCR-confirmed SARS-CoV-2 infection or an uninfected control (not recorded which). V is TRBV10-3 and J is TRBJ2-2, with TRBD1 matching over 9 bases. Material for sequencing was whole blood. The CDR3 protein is CAITRTGDGTGELFF. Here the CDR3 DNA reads TGTGCCATCACTAGGACAGGGGACGGCACCGGGGAGCTGTTTTTT.